The sequence of this TCR beta chain was determined in a study of shared clonotypes between healthy human individuals. Profiling relied on immunoSEQ multiplex PCR, and the TCRdb table lists in-frame clones only, not all of them. The table lists under 850,000 clones, over 60% of them singletons, with more than 1.5% in the top ten. CDR3 size: 15 residues. The V and J ends lost 5 bases and 4 bases, in that order; junction bases with no gene match: 7. Germline V gives CDR1 SQVTM, CDR2 ANQGSEA. Input material: memory CD4+ T cells sorted from blood. Subset reported: CD45RA-negative fraction. This sequence originates from a woman in her twenties or thirties in good health. This chain uses TRBV29-1 with TRBJ2-3, with 12 positions matching TRBD2. The CDR3 region is CSVKRLAGVSDTQYF. DNA for the CDR3: TGCAGCGTTAAGAGACTAGCGGGAGTGTCAGATACGCAGTATTTT.